Reported below is one TCR beta chain. The antigen is undetermined. TCRdb re-analysed the 5' RACE reads in MiXCR, keeping a single row per CDR3 protein. There are some 600,000 distinct CDR3 sequences in the sample; about 7.1% occur only once, and around 1.6% lies in the top ten. This sample stems from a study of identical twins. Whole-study results and caveats: Within cord blood, abundant beta clonotypes carried fewer insertions, but memory repertoires showed no such trend. Conclusions leaned on cross-sectional statistical analysis and did not track the same donors over time.

The CDR3 is 16 amino acids. The germline V gene encodes CDR1 SGHTA and CDR2 FQGTGA. Trimming cost V 6 bases and J 6 bases, with 21 bases left between them. These data were also reused for a study on yellow fever vaccine responses in identical twins.

The TCR comes from a woman between 18 and 29 years old in good health. The sequenced material came from PBMCs. The chain links TRBV7-3 to TRBJ2-1, with D perhaps assigned TRBD1 or TRBD2 (6 bases each). CDR3 sequence reads: CASSSKGGPDLNEQFF. CDR3 bases: TGTGCCAGCAGTTCAAAGGGGGGCCCGGATCTCAATGAGCAGTTCTTC.